This TCR beta chain was found in a study of blood T cell repertoires in COVID-19. Per the study methods: From reference gene primer amplification, estimates of nucleated cell counts were derived. Using immunoSEQ multiplex PCR, the repertoire was profiled, and TCRdb retains in-frame clones only, with some absent. That table furnishes V, J and clone size, whereas the DNA furnished D and trimming. The sample has approximately 52,000 clones, approximately 89% seen once. Germline lookup yields CDR1 LGHNA and CDR2 YNFKEQ. The CDR3 length is 15 residues. V shed 1 base and J shed 6 bases, with 12 bases lying between them.

The specimen sequenced was peripheral blood. This chain connects TRBV4-2 to TRBJ1-4; D unclear. This TCR was recovered from a man aged 60 to 69 with active COVID-19. The CDR3 nucleotides are TGTGCCAGCAGCCAAGCCTTTGCGGCAGATGAAAAACTGTTTTTT. It yields the protein CASSQAFAADEKLFF.